These T cell receptor beta chains were read from a single sample in a study of shared clonotypes between healthy human individuals. The data were produced by immunoSEQ multiplex PCR, yet TCRdb's version contains in-frame clones alone and is incomplete. This sample has 2 million or so clones, with around 95% found just once. Sequencing input: naive CD4+ T cells sorted from blood. The origin of the receptors is a man aged 18-30 years in good health. Both conserved end residues are part of each CDR3. The D gene is left open where the match is weak. Size is omitted from some rows. Given values are once, few, many or a class for expanded clones.

j_call v_call clone_size d_call cdr3_nt cdr3_aa
TRBJ2-5 TRBV11-2 - - TGTGCCAGCAGCTTGGGGCAGCTACAAGAGACCCAGTACTTC CASSLGQLQETQYF
TRBJ1-1 TRBV19 - - TGTGCCAGTACCTCCTCGGGGACGAACACTGAAGCTTTCTTT CASTSSGTNTEAFF
TRBJ2-1 TRBV5-1 once - TGCGCCAGCAGCAGGCGACTAGGGGACCCCAATGAGCAGTTCTTC CASSRRLGDPNEQFF
TRBJ2-4 TRBV5-1 few - TGCGCCAGCAGCTTGGAGATAGGGTCGGCCAAAAACATTCAGTACTTC CASSLEIGSAKNIQYF
TRBJ1-6 TRBV4-1 - - TGCGCCAGCAGCCAAGTAGGACAGTCATATAATTCACCCCTCCACTTT CASSQVGQSYNSPLHF
TRBJ1-1 TRBV20-1 - - TGCAGTGGCCCCTCTGAAGCTTTCTTT CSGPSEAFF
TRBJ1-1 TRBV4-1 - TRBD1 TGCGCCAGCAGCCAAGATCTTAGACAGGGTGGCACTGAAGCTTTCTTT CASSQDLRQGGTEAFF
TRBJ2-7 TRBV6-1 - - TGTGCCAGCAGTGCCGAGGGGCAGTTCTACGAGCAGTACTTC CASSAEGQFYEQYF
TRBJ1-4 TRBV6-1 few TRBD1 TGTGCCAGCAGCACTAACAGGGGGACTAATGAAAAACTGTTTTTT CASSTNRGTNEKLFF
TRBJ2-7 TRBV6-1 - TRBD1 TGTGCCAGCAGTGATACGGACAGGGGAAACAAGTACTTC CASSDTDRGNKYF
TRBJ2-7 TRBV6-5 - TRBD1 TGTGCCAGCAGTGTACCGGGACAGGGGCTCGAACAGTACTTC CASSVPGQGLEQYF
TRBJ2-1 TRBV5-1 - - TGCGCCAGCAGCAAAAACTCGGGGCTAGGTTTCCATGAGCAGTTCTTC CASSKNSGLGFHEQFF
TRBJ2-7 TRBV7-9 - TRBD1 TGTGCCAGCAGCCTAAGCCGGGACAGGGACTACGAGCAGTACTTC CASSLSRDRDYEQYF
TRBJ1-2 TRBV28 - TRBD1 TGTGCCAGCAGCCCACAGGGGGCAGGGTACTATGGCTACACCTTC CASSPQGAGYYGYTF
TRBJ2-7 TRBV2 - TRBD2 TGTGCCAGCAGCGAGGGGACTAGCGGGGGAGGAGAGTACTTC CASSEGTSGGGEYF
TRBJ2-4 TRBV6-6 once TRBD1 TGTGCCAGCACGGGACAGGGGTCCATTCAGTACTTC CASTGQGSIQYF